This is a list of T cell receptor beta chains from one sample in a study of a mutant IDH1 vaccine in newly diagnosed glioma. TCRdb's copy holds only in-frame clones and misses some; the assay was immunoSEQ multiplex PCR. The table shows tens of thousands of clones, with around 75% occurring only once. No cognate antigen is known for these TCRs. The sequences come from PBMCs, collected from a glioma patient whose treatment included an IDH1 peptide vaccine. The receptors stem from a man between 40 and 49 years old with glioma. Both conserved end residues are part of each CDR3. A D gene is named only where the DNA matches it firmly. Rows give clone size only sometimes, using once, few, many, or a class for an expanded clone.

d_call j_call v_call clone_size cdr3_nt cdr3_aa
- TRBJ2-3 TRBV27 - TGTGCCAGCAGTTTACCGGGAGAGAACACAGATACGCAGTATTTT CASSLPGENTDTQYF
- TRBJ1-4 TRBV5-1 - TGCGCCAGCCACCCTCGAGGTCAGGGGCCTAATGAAAAACTGTTTTTT CASHPRGQGPNEKLFF
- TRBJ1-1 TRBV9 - TGTGCCAGCAGCGTAGCTCCAGGAACTGAAGCTTTCTTT CASSVAPGTEAFF
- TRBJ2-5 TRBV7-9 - TGTGCCAGCAGCCCGACAGCGGGCGACCTGGAGACCCAGTACTTC CASSPTAGDLETQYF
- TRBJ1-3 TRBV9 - TGTGCCAGCAGCGTAACTAGGGCCGGAAACACCATATATTTT CASSVTRAGNTIYF
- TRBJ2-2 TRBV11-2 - TGTGCCAGCAGCTTAGAGAGTTGGGGATTCGGGAACACCGGGGAGCTGTTTTTT CASSLESWGFGNTGELFF
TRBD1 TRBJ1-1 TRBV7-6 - TGTGCCAGCAGCACGACAGGGATGAACACTGAAGCTTTCTTT CASSTTGMNTEAFF
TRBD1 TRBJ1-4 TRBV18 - TGTGCCAGCTCACGGGGACAGCCTAATGAAAAACTGTTTTTT CASSRGQPNEKLFF
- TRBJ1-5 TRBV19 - TGTGCCAGTTCGAGGGGGTTGGATGTACGGCTAGGTCAGCCCCAGCATTTT CASSRGLDVRLGQPQHF
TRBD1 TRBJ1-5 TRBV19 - TGTGCCAGTAGTCCCCCGACAGGGTCGGGTCAGCCCCAGCATTTT CASSPPTGSGQPQHF
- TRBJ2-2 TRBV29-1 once TGCAGCGTTGATCCAGGAGTCACCGGGGAGCTGTTTTTT CSVDPGVTGELFF
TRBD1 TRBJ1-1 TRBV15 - TGTGCCACCGTGGGACAGCCAAACACTGAAGCTTTCTTT CATVGQPNTEAFF
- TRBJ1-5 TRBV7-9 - TGTGCCAGCAGCTTAGAGATAGATGGTCAGCCCCAGCATTTT CASSLEIDGQPQHF
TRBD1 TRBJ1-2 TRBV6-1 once TGTGCCAGCAGGAAGACAGGGAACTATGGCTACACCTTC CASRKTGNYGYTF
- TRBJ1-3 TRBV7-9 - TGTGCCAGCAGCTCACCTCGTCCGAGCTCTGGAAACACCATATATTTT CASSSPRPSSGNTIYF
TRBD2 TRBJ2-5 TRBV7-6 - TGTGCCAGCAGCCCCCGAGGGGGGGCTAGCGGGCAACAAGAGACCCAGTACTTC CASSPRGGASGQQETQYF
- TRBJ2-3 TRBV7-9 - TGTGCCAGCAGCTTAGGTTTTGGGAGCACAGATACGCAGTATTTT CASSLGFGSTDTQYF
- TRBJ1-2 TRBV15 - TGTGCCACCAGCGAGGGTAGAAACAATGGCTACACCTTC CATSEGRNNGYTF
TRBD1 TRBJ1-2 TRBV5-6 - TGTGCCAGCAACCTGGGCGACAGGGGGCGAACTAGCTACACCTTC CASNLGDRGRTSYTF
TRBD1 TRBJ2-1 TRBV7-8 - TGTGCCAGCAGCTTAGGGACAGGGAGTAATGAGCAGTTCTTC CASSLGTGSNEQFF
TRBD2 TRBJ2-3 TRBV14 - TGTGCCAGCAGCCTCCTAGCGGGAGCGGGAGATACGCAGTATTTT CASSLLAGAGDTQYF
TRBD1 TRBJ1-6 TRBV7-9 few TGTGCCAGCAGATTCGACAGGGAGGGATCACCCCTCCACTTT CASRFDREGSPLHF
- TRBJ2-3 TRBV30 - TGTGCCTGGAGAAACGGGAACGGGATAGGGGAGACGCAGTATTTT CAWRNGNGIGETQYF
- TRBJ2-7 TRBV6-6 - TGTGCCAGCAGTTACCGGCCAGCATCATCCTACGAGCAGTACTTC CASSYRPASSYEQYF
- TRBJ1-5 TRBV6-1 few TGTGCCAGCAGTGCCGACACTAATCAGCCCCAGCATTTT CASSADTNQPQHF
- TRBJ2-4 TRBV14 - TGTGCCACCCACACGAAAATAGCCAAAAACATTCAGTACTTC CATHTKIAKNIQYF
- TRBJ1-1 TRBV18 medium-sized TGTGCCAGCTCACCACCGGGGCGGCTGAACACTGAAGCTTTCTTT CASSPPGRLNTEAFF
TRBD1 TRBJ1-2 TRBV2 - TGTGCCAGCAGTGAACAACCAGGGGGCAACTCTGGCTACACCTTC CASSEQPGGNSGYTF
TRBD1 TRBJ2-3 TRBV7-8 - TGTGCCAGCAGCCCCCGAGCGGACAGGGGGCTCGGCACAGATACGCAGTATTTT CASSPRADRGLGTDTQYF
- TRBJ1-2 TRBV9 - TGTGCCAGCAGCGAGGGTTATGGCTACACCTTC CASSEGYGYTF
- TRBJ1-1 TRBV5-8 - TGTGCCAGCAGCCCCCGAATGAACACTGAAGCTTTCTTT CASSPRMNTEAFF
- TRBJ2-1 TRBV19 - TGTGCCAGTGCCGGGACAAATTACAATGAGCAGTTCTTC CASAGTNYNEQFF
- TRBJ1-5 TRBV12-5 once TGTGCTAGTGGTTGGGAGGGACGCAATCAGCCCCAGCATTTT CASGWEGRNQPQHF
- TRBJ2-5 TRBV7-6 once TGTGCCAGCGGAGTTGTAGGGGGAGGGCCTGAAGAGACCCAGTACTTC CASGVVGGGPEETQYF
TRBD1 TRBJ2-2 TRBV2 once TGTGCCAGCAGGGAGACAGGGGCGAACACCGGGGAGCTGTTTTTT CASRETGANTGELFF
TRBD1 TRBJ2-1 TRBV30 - TGTGCCTGGACCCTCGGGACAGGGGATTATGAGCAGTTCTTC CAWTLGTGDYEQFF
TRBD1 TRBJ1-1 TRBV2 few TGTGCCAGCAGTGAAATACTCGGGACAGCAACGAACACTGAAGCTTTCTTT CASSEILGTATNTEAFF
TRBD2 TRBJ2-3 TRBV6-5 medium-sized TGTGCCAGCAGATCGGGACTAGCGGGCACAGATACGCAGTATTTT CASRSGLAGTDTQYF
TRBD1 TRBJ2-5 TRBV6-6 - TGTGCCAGCAGCCTCCGGACAGGAAGAGAGACCCAGTACTTC CASSLRTGRETQYF
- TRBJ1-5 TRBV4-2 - TGTGCCAGCAGCCATCCGGGCCAGGAGGGGCCCCAGCATTTT CASSHPGQEGPQHF
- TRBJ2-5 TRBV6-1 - TGTGCCAGCAGTGGAAGACCGTCAGTTGAGACCCAGTACTTC CASSGRPSVETQYF
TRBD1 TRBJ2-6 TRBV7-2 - TGTGCCAGCAGCCGCGTAGGGACAGTATCATCTGGGGCCAACGTCCTGACTTTC CASSRVGTVSSGANVLTF
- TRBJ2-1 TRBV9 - TGTGCCAGCGGATTGACCGGGACATACAATGAGCAGTTCTTC CASGLTGTYNEQFF
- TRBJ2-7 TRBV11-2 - TGTGCCAGCAGCTTAGGGGTCCTGGGGTACGAGCAGTACTTC CASSLGVLGYEQYF
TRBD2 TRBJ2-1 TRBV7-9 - TGTGCCAGCAAAACAGCGGGAGACAATGAGCAGTTCTTC CASKTAGDNEQFF
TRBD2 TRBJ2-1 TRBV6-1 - TGTGCCAGCAGTGTAGCGGGAGGCCACAATGAGCAGTTCTTC CASSVAGGHNEQFF
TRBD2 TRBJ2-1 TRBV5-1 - TGCGCCAGCAGCTCACTAGGGGAGGGAGAGCAGTTCTTC CASSSLGEGEQFF
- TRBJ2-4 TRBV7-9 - TGTGCCAGCAGCTTTGCGACAGGATTTCAGTACTTC CASSFATGFQYF
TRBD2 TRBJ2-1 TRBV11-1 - TGTGCCAGCACCCCGCTCCGGACTAGCGGTTACAATGAGCAGTTCTTC CASTPLRTSGYNEQFF
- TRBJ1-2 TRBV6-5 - TGTGCCAGCAGTCCACACCGAGGAAACTATGGCTACACCTTC CASSPHRGNYGYTF
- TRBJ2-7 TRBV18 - TGTGCCAGCTCACGGGGGACGGATTACGAGCAGTACTTC CASSRGTDYEQYF
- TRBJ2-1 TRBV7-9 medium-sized TGTGCCAGCAGCTTAGACCATGAGCAGTTCTTC CASSLDHEQFF
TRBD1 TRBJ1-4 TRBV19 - TGTGCCAGTAGTCGACAGGGAGGAACTAATGAAAAACTGTTTTTT CASSRQGGTNEKLFF
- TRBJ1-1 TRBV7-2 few TGTGCCAGCAGCGCCAGGCTGGACACTGAAGCTTTCTTT CASSARLDTEAFF